This T cell receptor beta chain was profiled in a study of T-cell reconstitution after alpha-beta-depleted transplantation in children. This clonotype has only a few counts. Germline V CDR1 and CDR2: MNHEY, SVGEGT. The CDR3 loop spans 13 amino acids. The germline V and J ends were trimmed by 8 bases and 2 bases, with 11 bases remaining between them. Preparation of the TCRbeta library was carried out with unique molecular identifiers. TCRdb called the PCR reads again in MiXCR, with one record for every CDR3 protein. The sample includes a few hundred thousand distinct CDR3 sequences, about a tenth seen only once; the top ten take 2.4%.

This TCR came from a human donor who donated a stem cell graft to a child with acute lymphoblastic leukemia. This specimen consisted of PBMCs from the stem cell graft donor, obtained from the stem cell graft. V usage is TRBV6-2 or TRBV6-3 and J usage is TRBJ2-3, with D perhaps matching TRBD1 (6 bases). The CDR3 sequence: CASGGLYTDTQYF. DNA of the CDR3: TGTGCCAGCGGGGGCCTATACACAGATACGCAGTATTTT.